This T cell receptor (beta chain) was sequenced for a study of cytomegalovirus exposure and HLA in healthy donors. The CDR3 is 19 residues long. V shed 0 bases and J shed 0 bases, with 18 bases lying between them. The germline V gene has CDR1 LGHNA and CDR2 YSLEER. The PCR employed 60 Vbeta primers together with 13 Jbeta primers. Some clones are missing from TCRdb's copy, which holds only in-frame ones; the method was immunoSEQ multiplex PCR. Of about 210,000 clones in the sample, more than 75% were seen once. The clonotype was recovered from a male donor in good health and CMV-seropositive. Sequenced material: PBMCs. V is TRBV4-3 and J is TRBJ1-5; tentative D call: TRBD1 (5 bases). The CDR3 loop is CASSQDLNAGVHSNQPQHF. The CDR3 DNA is TGCGCCAGCAGCCAAGATCTCAACGCGGGGGTACATAGCAATCAGCCCCAGCATTTT.